The TCR beta chain under discussion was sequenced for a study of CD8+ T cells in alopecia areata. Treatment described: oral pan-JAK inhibitor, 5-10 mg twice daily. Extraction and reverse transcription of RNA yielded cDNA as the sequencing template. Sequenced by immunoSEQ multiplex PCR; TCRdb stores in-frame clones only, minus some. Of 270,000 or so clones detected, roughly 64% appear once; the ten largest clones hold more than 1.5%. Findings and caveats of the study: Among the cells sequenced in scalp samples are also the resident alphabeta T cells of normal skin.

Germline V gene lookup returns CDR1 SGHTA and CDR2 FQGNSA. Trimming took off 11 bases at V and 1 base at J, with 27 bases between the two ends. This CDR3 has 18 amino acids. On this clone itself: The antigen is not known.

The V gene is TRBV7-2, the J gene TRBJ1-3; no definite D call. This clonotype was sampled from a human donor with alopecia areata. The material was CD4+ T cells sorted from blood, obtained at week 24, from a patient treated with tofacitinib. The CDR3 nucleotides read TGTGCCGCCTACCTACCCCCGTCAACCGGGGTTTCTGGAAACACCATATATTTT. Translated, it gives CAAYLPPSTGVSGNTIYF.